The clone carrying this TCR beta chain was observed a handful of times. V was pared by 1 base and J by 2 bases, with 3 bases of the junction left unmatched. There are 16 residues in the CDR3. Germline assignment: CDR1 SGHVS and CDR2 FQNEAQ. The sample originates from a study of T cells after yellow fever vaccination. Study background: When fractions had low cell numbers, they were prepared with SMART-Seq v4 Ultra Low Input.

In TCRdb, the 5' RACE reads were re-called with MiXCR into one record per CDR3 protein. The sample contains just under 600,000 distinct CDR3 sequences, approximately 13% of which appear only once. The TCR originated in a man aged 25-45 years who received the YFV17D yellow fever vaccine. The gene calls are TRBV7-8 and TRBJ2-2, with 8 bases lining up with TRBD2. Here the sequenced sample was PBMCs, taken on the day of the yellow fever booster vaccination. CDR3 sequence: CASSLGAGDNTGELFF. CDR3 nucleotide sequence: TGTGCCAGCAGCTTAGGAGCGGGAGATAACACCGGGGAGCTGTTTTTT.